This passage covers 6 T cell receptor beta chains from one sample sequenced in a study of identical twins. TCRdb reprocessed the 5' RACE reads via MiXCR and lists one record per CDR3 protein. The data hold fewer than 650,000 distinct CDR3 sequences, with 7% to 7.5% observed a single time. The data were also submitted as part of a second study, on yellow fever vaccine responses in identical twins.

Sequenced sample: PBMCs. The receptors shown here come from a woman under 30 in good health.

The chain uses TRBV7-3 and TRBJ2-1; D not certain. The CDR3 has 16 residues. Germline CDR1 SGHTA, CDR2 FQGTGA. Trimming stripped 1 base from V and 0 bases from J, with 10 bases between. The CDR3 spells CASSLMRTRSYNEQFF. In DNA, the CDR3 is TGTGCCAGCAGCTTAATGAGGACCCGCTCCTACAATGAGCAGTTCTTC.

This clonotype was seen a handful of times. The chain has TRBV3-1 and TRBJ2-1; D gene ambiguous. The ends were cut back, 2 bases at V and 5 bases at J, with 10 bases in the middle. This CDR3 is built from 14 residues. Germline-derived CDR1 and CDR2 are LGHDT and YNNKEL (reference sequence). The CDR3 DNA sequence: TGTGCCAGCAGCCAACGGTTGGGGAACAATGAGCAGTTCTTC. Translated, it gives CASSQRLGNNEQFF.

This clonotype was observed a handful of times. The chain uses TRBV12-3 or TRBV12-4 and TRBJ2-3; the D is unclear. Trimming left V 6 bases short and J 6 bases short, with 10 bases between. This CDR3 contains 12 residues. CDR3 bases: TGTGCCAGCAGCCCTCAGGTGGATACGCAGTATTTT. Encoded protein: CASSPQVDTQYF.

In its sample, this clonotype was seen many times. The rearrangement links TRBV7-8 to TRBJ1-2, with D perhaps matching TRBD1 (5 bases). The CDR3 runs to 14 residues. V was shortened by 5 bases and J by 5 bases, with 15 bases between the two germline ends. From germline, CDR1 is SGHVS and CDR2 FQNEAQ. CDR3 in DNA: TGTGCCAGCAGCGCAGGGTCTTGGGGTTATGGCTACACCTTC. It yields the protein CASSAGSWGYGYTF.

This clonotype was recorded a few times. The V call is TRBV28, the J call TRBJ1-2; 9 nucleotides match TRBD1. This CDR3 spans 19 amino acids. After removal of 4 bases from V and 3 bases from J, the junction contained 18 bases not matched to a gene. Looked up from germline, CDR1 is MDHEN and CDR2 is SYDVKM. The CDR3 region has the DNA TGTGCCAGCAGTTCCACCTCAAAGGTCGGGACAGGGAACGACTATGGCTACACCTTC. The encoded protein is CASSSTSKVGTGNDYGYTF.

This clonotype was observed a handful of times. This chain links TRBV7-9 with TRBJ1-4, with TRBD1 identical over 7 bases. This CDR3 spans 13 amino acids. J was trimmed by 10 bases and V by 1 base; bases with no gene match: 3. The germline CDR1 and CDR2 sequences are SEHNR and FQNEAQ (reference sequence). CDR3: CASSLGGDRKLFF. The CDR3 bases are TGTGCCAGCAGCTTAGGCGGGGACAGAAAACTGTTTTTT.